Listed below are T cell receptor beta chains from one sample, sequenced in a study of blood T cell repertoires in COVID-19. Method: immunoSEQ multiplex PCR; TCRdb's copy keeps in-frame clones and lacks some. This table has over 130,000 clones, around four fifths appearing once. Sequencing input: peripheral blood. The receptors were gathered from a man in his sixties or seventies with acute or convalescent COVID-19. The CDR3 runs from the conserved cysteine through the conserved F or W. A D gene is named only where the DNA matches it firmly. Size is stated for part of the rows, as once, few or many counts, or as a class when the clone is expanded.

D: .
J: TRBJ2-7
V: TRBV5-1
size: .
length: 15
CDR3: CASSLAPRESYEQYF
DNA: TGCGCCAGCAGCTTGGCCCCCCGGGAGTCCTACGAGCAGTACTTC

D: TRBD1
J: TRBJ1-1
V: TRBV28
size: .
length: 15
CDR3: CASSFAGQGGVEAFF
DNA: TGTGCCAGCAGTTTTGCGGGACAGGGAGGGGTTGAAGCTTTCTTT

D: .
J: TRBJ1-5
V: TRBV27
size: .
length: 14
CDR3: CASSRGGGNQPQHF
DNA: TGTGCCAGCAGTAGGGGGGGAGGCAATCAGCCCCAGCATTTT

D: .
J: TRBJ2-3
V: TRBV25-1
size: .
length: 13
CDR3: CASSDRETDTQYF
DNA: TGTGCCAGCAGCGACCGGGAGACAGATACGCAGTATTTT

D: TRBD2
J: TRBJ2-7
V: TRBV30
size: .
length: 16
CDR3: CAWISAGPLPPYEQYF
DNA: TGTGCCTGGATTTCAGCGGGACCTCTACCTCCCTACGAGCAGTACTTC

D: .
J: TRBJ1-2
V: TRBV6-5
size: few
length: 13
CDR3: CASSSGENYGYTF
DNA: TGTGCCAGCAGTTCGGGGGAAAACTATGGCTACACCTTC

D: TRBD1
J: TRBJ1-6
V: TRBV5-1
size: .
length: 13
CDR3: CASSPDRWSPLHF
DNA: TGCGCCAGCAGCCCGGACAGGTGGTCACCCCTCCACTTT

D: .
J: TRBJ1-4
V: TRBV28
size: .
length: 14
CDR3: CASSTTGANEKLFF
DNA: TGTGCCAGCAGCACGACAGGAGCTAATGAAAAACTGTTTTTT

D: TRBD2
J: TRBJ2-7
V: TRBV11-2
size: .
length: 15
CDR3: CASSLAASGSHEQYF
DNA: TGTGCCAGCAGCTTAGCGGCTAGCGGGAGCCACGAGCAGTACTTC

D: .
J: TRBJ2-2
V: TRBV6-4
size: .
length: 13
CDR3: CASSDSRTGELFF
DNA: TGTGCCAGCAGTGACTCCCGCACCGGGGAGCTGTTTTTT

D: TRBD2
J: TRBJ2-4
V: TRBV5-5
size: once
length: 16
CDR3: CASSLGPRGELNIQYF
DNA: TGTGCCAGCAGCTTGGGCCCTCGGGGGGAACTAAACATTCAGTACTTC

D: TRBD1
J: TRBJ1-1
V: TRBV4-2
size: .
length: 16
CDR3: CASSQELTGGRAEAFF
DNA: TGTGCCAGCAGCCAAGAGTTGACAGGGGGTCGGGCTGAAGCTTTCTTT

D: .
J: TRBJ1-1
V: TRBV6-5
size: .
length: 14
CDR3: CASYRRRGGTEAFF
DNA: TGTGCCAGCTATAGGAGGAGGGGAGGCACTGAAGCTTTCTTT

D: .
J: TRBJ2-7
V: TRBV18
size: .
length: 15
CDR3: CASSRDMGSSYEQYF
DNA: TGTGCCAGCTCACGCGACATGGGCTCCTCCTACGAGCAGTACTTC

D: TRBD1
J: TRBJ1-6
V: TRBV5-4
size: once
length: 15
CDR3: CASSSPGQGNSPLHF
DNA: TGTGCCAGCAGCTCTCCGGGACAGGGGAATTCACCCCTCCACTTT

D: .
J: TRBJ1-6
V: TRBV10-2
size: .
length: 13
CDR3: CASRDTFNSPLHF
DNA: TGCGCCAGCAGGGACACTTTCAATTCACCCCTCCACTTT

D: .
J: TRBJ2-5
V: TRBV2
size: .
length: 14
CDR3: CASSERGRGETQYF
DNA: TGTGCCAGCAGTGAACGGGGCAGGGGCGAGACCCAGTACTTC

D: .
J: TRBJ2-1
V: TRBV7-7
size: .
length: 16
CDR3: CASSPRTGSSYNEQFF
DNA: TGTGCTAGCAGCCCGAGGACGGGGAGCTCCTACAATGAGCAGTTCTTC

D: .
J: TRBJ2-7
V: TRBV7-2
size: .
length: 12
CDR3: CASSLDNYEQYF
DNA: TGTGCCAGCAGCTTAGACAACTACGAGCAGTACTTC

D: .
J: TRBJ1-6
V: TRBV27
size: .
length: 14
CDR3: CASTAQGYNSPLHF
DNA: TGTGCCAGCACCGCGCAGGGGTATAATTCACCCCTCCACTTT

D: .
J: TRBJ1-1
V: TRBV3-1/TRBV3-2
size: .
length: 13
CDR3: CASSQVRDTEAFF
DNA: TGTGCCAGCAGCCAGGTACGGGACACTGAAGCTTTCTTT

D: TRBD1
J: TRBJ1-4
V: TRBV2
size: once
length: 15
CDR3: CASSDRGLVNEKLFF
DNA: TGTGCCAGCAGCGACAGGGGGCTAGTTAATGAAAAACTGTTTTTT

D: .
J: TRBJ2-3
V: TRBV10-3
size: .
length: 15
CDR3: CAISAGSAATDTQYF
DNA: TGTGCCATCAGTGCTGGTAGCGCGGCAACAGATACGCAGTATTTT

D: .
J: TRBJ2-5
V: TRBV19
size: .
length: 16
CDR3: CASSMGGWPREETQYF
DNA: TGTGCCAGTAGTATGGGGGGATGGCCTCGGGAAGAGACCCAGTACTTC

D: TRBD2
J: TRBJ2-5
V: TRBV27
size: .
length: 17
CDR3: CASSLSAGVGEKKTQYF
DNA: TGTGCCAGCAGTTTATCAGCGGGGGTCGGGGAGAAAAAGACCCAGTACTTC

D: TRBD2
J: TRBJ2-3
V: TRBV6-5
size: .
length: 14
CDR3: CASKPNSGGDTQYF
DNA: TGTGCCAGCAAACCGAATAGCGGGGGGGATACGCAGTATTTT

D: TRBD1
J: TRBJ2-3
V: TRBV5-4
size: few
length: 18
CDR3: CASSEKRRDRGPPDTQYF
DNA: TGTGCCAGCAGCGAAAAACGCCGGGACAGGGGGCCCCCAGATACGCAGTATTTT

D: TRBD1
J: TRBJ2-2
V: TRBV4-1
size: few
length: 17
CDR3: CASSQEIPIGGAGELFF
DNA: TGCGCCAGCAGCCAAGAAATCCCGATAGGGGGCGCCGGGGAGCTGTTTTTT

D: .
J: TRBJ1-2
V: TRBV11-2
size: .
length: 15
CDR3: CASSLGIQGYYGYTF
DNA: TGTGCCAGCAGCTTGGGAATACAGGGCTACTATGGCTACACCTTC

D: .
J: TRBJ2-3
V: TRBV24-1
size: .
length: 14
CDR3: CATSNRASTDTQYF
DNA: TGTGCCACCAGTAACAGGGCTAGCACAGATACGCAGTATTTT

D: .
J: TRBJ2-7
V: TRBV24-1
size: once
length: 14
CDR3: CATSEKGTLYEQYF
DNA: TGTGCCACCAGTGAAAAGGGGACTCTTTACGAGCAGTACTTC

D: TRBD2
J: TRBJ2-3
V: TRBV24-1
size: .
length: 16
CDR3: CATSDPSGRGTDTQYF
DNA: TGTGCCACCAGTGACCCTAGCGGCAGGGGCACAGATACGCAGTATTTT

D: TRBD1
J: TRBJ1-2
V: TRBV29-1
size: .
length: 14
CDR3: CSVEHRGRGDGYTF
DNA: TGCAGCGTTGAACACAGGGGGCGGGGAGATGGCTACACCTTC

D: TRBD1
J: TRBJ2-7
V: TRBV27
size: .
length: 15
CDR3: CASRTTPGQTYEQYF
DNA: TGTGCCAGCAGGACTACTCCGGGACAGACCTACGAGCAGTACTTC

D: .
J: TRBJ1-3
V: TRBV3-1/TRBV3-2
size: .
length: 15
CDR3: CASSPTPDSGNTIYF
DNA: TGTGCCAGCAGCCCGACTCCCGACTCTGGAAACACCATATATTTT

D: .
J: TRBJ2-3
V: TRBV6-6
size: .
length: 16
CDR3: CASSYSRSGYPDTQYF
DNA: TGTGCCAGCAGTTACTCGAGGAGCGGGTACCCAGATACGCAGTATTTT

D: TRBD2
J: TRBJ2-1
V: TRBV7-2
size: few
length: 14
CDR3: CASSSRVSGGLMFF
DNA: TGTGCCAGCAGCTCTCGTGTTAGCGGGGGGCTGATGTTCTTC

D: .
J: TRBJ1-2
V: TRBV28
size: .
length: 12
CDR3: CASSSGQFGYTF
DNA: TGTGCCAGCAGTTCAGGGCAGTTCGGCTACACCTTC

D: .
J: TRBJ1-1
V: TRBV5-1
size: .
length: 13
CDR3: CASSLEADTEAFF
DNA: TGCGCCAGCAGCTTGGAGGCGGACACTGAAGCTTTCTTT

D: .
J: TRBJ1-3
V: TRBV6-1
size: .
length: 16
CDR3: CASSGNSGGAGNTIYF
DNA: TGTGCCAGCAGTGGAAACTCGGGGGGAGCTGGAAACACCATATATTTT

D: TRBD2
J: TRBJ2-1
V: TRBV5-4
size: .
length: 13
CDR3: CASSRAGGYEQFF
DNA: TGTGCCAGCAGCCGAGCGGGGGGGTATGAGCAGTTCTTC

D: TRBD1
J: TRBJ1-2
V: TRBV15
size: .
length: 14
CDR3: CATSRGQGASGYTF
DNA: TGTGCCACCAGCAGAGGACAGGGGGCATCAGGCTACACCTTC

D: .
J: TRBJ2-1
V: TRBV5-1
size: .
length: 14
CDR3: CASSFGGTYNEQFF
DNA: TGCGCCAGCAGCTTTGGGGGGACCTACAATGAGCAGTTCTTC

D: .
J: TRBJ2-5
V: TRBV12-3/TRBV12-4
size: .
length: 11
CDR3: CASSFRETQYF
DNA: TGTGCCAGCAGTTTCCGGGAGACCCAGTACTTC